Shown below are 5 T cell receptor beta chains from a single sample sequenced in a study of blood T cell repertoires in COVID-19. Measured with immunoSEQ multiplex PCR; TCRdb has only the in-frame clones, and not every one. The table lists roughly 300,000 clones, just over 90% of them singletons, with 2.2% in the top ten. The sequenced sample was peripheral blood. All receptors derive from a woman in her twenties or thirties with COVID-19, enrolled during active disease.

In regard to this clone: The junction differs from germline at one of its ends, possibly a read error. The rearrangement joins TRBV5-1 to TRBJ2-5; D may be TRBD2 (5 bases). Germline CDR1 SGHRS, CDR2 YFSETQ. There are 13 residues in the CDR3. CDR3 sequence (DNA): TGCGCCAGCAGCGACGGAGGCCAAGAGACCCGGTACTTC. This encodes CASSDGGQETRYF.

The chain has TRBV5-1 and TRBJ2-5; 8 nucleotides match TRBD1. The CDR3 sequence is 15 residues long. Germline CDR1 is SGHRS and CDR2 is YFSETQ. V trimming: 3 bases; J trimming: 5 bases; junction bases outside the gene matches: 9. The CDR3 protein is CASSSGTGGEETQYF. The CDR3 coding sequence is TGCGCCAGCAGCTCAGGGACAGGAGGAGAGGAGACCCAGTACTTC.

In this sample, this clone turned up once. The CDR3 DNA reads as TGTGCCAGCAGTGCGGGACTTCGAGGCAATCAGCCCCAGCATTTT. Its protein product is CASSAGLRGNQPQHF. The rearrangement joins TRBV28 to TRBJ1-5; possible D gene TRBD1, 5 bases. Germline V gene sequence: CDR1 MDHEN, CDR2 SYDVKM. This CDR3 has 15 residues. The germline V and J ends were trimmed by 5 bases and 2 bases, with 13 bases remaining between them.

This chain uses TRBV6-2 or TRBV6-3 with TRBJ2-7; D call uncertain. Trimming took off 0 bases at V and 2 bases at J, with 8 bases between the two ends. The germline V gene has CDR1 MNHEY and CDR2 SVGEGT. The CDR3 totals 14 residues. The CDR3 spells CASSYSTAAYEQYF. The CDR3 nucleotides read TGTGCCAGCAGTTACTCGACGGCGGCCTACGAGCAGTACTTC.

This clone was seen only once. CDR3 sequence (DNA): TGTGCCAGCAGTGAAACATACACAGATACGCAGTATTTT. Encoded protein: CASSETYTDTQYF. The chain employs TRBV2 and TRBJ2-3, with unresolved D. This CDR3 spans 13 amino acids. From germline, CDR1 is SNHLY and CDR2 FYNNEI. The germline V and J ends were trimmed by 2 bases and 2 bases, with 5 bases remaining between them.